This entry concerns a single TCR beta chain. Its antigen is still unknown. The CDR3 sequence is 13 residues long. V was clipped by 2 bases and J by 7 bases, with 8 bases between them. Germline V lookup: CDR1 SGHTA, CDR2 FQGNSA. These data originate in a study of cytotoxic CD8 clonotypes in ibrutinib-treated CLL. Study summary: Each sample contained, on average, about 250,000 productive templates and 94,000 or so productive rearrangements. General study points: Age-matched healthy donor levels were exceeded by baseline clonality, which tracked circulating CD8+ T-cell counts.

Researchers set a sequencing depth target of 1 in 200,000 to 1 in 1 million T cells. The data were produced by immunoSEQ multiplex PCR, yet TCRdb's version contains in-frame clones alone and is incomplete. The table includes nearly 300,000 clones, around 77% detected once. The clonotype originates from a human donor with chronic lymphocytic leukemia. The chain recombines TRBV7-2 with TRBJ2-2; D is undetermined. This sample comprised PBMCs, obtained at disease progression, from a patient treated with ibrutinib. The CDR3 nucleotides are TGTGCCAGCAGCTTAATTAATGGCGGGGAGCTGTTTTTT. Translated: CASSLINGGELFF.